This T cell receptor (beta chain) came from a study of T cell responses to AZD1222 COVID-19 vaccine. About this clone itself: What it binds is not known.

V was clipped by 5 bases and J by 1 base, with 14 bases between them. The CDR3 loop spans 15 amino acids. Germline V gene sequence: CDR1 MNHEY, CDR2 SMNVEV (reference sequence). Assay used: immunoSEQ multiplex PCR; TCRdb lists only in-frame clones, some missing. The data hold about 150,000 clones, with around 90% observed a single time. Regarding the study as a whole: There were mostly white British donors and more females than males, and clonal diversity was possibly underestimated. At 160-218 and 743-854, vaccine-associated CD4 TCRs were dominant, and they spanned spike. Just five to seven people given AZD1222 tested seropositive at baseline. Elevations in Spike-specific TCR breadth and depth followed administration of two AZD1222 doses.

This TCR derives from an adult in good health. The sample was peripheral blood, taken on day 0 of AZD1222 vaccination. The chain links TRBV27 to TRBJ1-1; D ambiguous. The CDR3: CASSRDAGANTEAFF. The CDR3 DNA reads TGTGCCAGCAGTCGCGATGCAGGCGCGAACACTGAAGCTTTCTTT.